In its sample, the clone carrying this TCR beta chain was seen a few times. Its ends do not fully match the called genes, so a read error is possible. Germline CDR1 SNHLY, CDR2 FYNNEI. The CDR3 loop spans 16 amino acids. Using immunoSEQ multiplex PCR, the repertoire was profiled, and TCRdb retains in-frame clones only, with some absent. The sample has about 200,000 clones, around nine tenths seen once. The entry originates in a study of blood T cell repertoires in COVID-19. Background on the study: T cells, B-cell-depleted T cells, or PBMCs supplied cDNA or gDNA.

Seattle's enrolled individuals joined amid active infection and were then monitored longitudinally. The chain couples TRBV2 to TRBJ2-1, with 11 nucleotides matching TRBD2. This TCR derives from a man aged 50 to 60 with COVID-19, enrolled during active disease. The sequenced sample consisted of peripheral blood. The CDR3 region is CASRGTSGDSHNEQFF. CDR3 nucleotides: TGTGCCAGCAGAGGGACTAGCGGAGACTCCCACAATGAGCAGTTCTTC. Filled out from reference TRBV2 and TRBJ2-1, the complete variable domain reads EPEVTQTPSHQVTQMGQEVILRCVPISNHLYFYWYRQILGQKVEFLVSFYNNEISEKSEIFDDQFSVERPDGSNFTLKIRSTKLEDSAMYFCASRGTSGDSHNEQFFGPGTRLTVL.